Presented here are 15 T cell receptor beta chains from one specimen sequenced in a study of CD8 T cells in acute hepatitis C reinfection. The time point denotes: at least 347 days after estimated infection, following spontaneous clearance. The hepatitis C virus-specific receptor repertoire was characterized directly ex vivo, with no prior expansion in culture. The table came from immunoSEQ multiplex PCR; TCRdb's copy has only in-frame clones and leaves some out. The sample lists about 2,600 clones; roughly two thirds were seen once. Broader study findings: All groups preferentially used TRBV04 and TRBV06, which was not due to overrepresentation in the naive pool.

The sequences come from HCV NS3-1073 tetramer-sorted CD8+ T cells from PBMCs, collected at follow-up. The receptors stem from a middle-aged man who spontaneously cleared hepatitis C infection.

The chain uses TRBV7-9 and TRBJ1-1; TRBD1 is a possible D gene (6 bases). The germline CDR1 and CDR2 sequences are SEHNR and FQNEAQ (reference sequence). V lost 5 bases and J 7 bases, leaving 14 bases between the germline ends. The CDR3 runs to 13 residues. This CDR3 reads CASSTRGRVEAFF. The CDR3 region has the DNA TGTGCCAGCAGCACCAGGGGAAGGGTTGAAGCTTTCTTT.

A single count supports this clone. V and J are TRBV10-1 and TRBJ2-2; D uncertain. The CDR3 sequence is 12 residues long. V dropped 2 bases and J dropped 6 bases, with 4 bases sitting between them. In germline, CDR1 is WNHNN, CDR2 SYGVQD (reference sequence). The CDR3: CASSEGPGELFF. CDR3 nucleotide sequence: TGCGCCAGCAGTGAGGGACCCGGGGAGCTGTTTTTT.

V and J are TRBV11-2 and TRBJ1-2; 8 nucleotides line up with TRBD1. V trimming: 1 base; J trimming: 1 base; junction bases outside the gene matches: 14. The CDR3 runs 19 residues. CDR1 and CDR2 from the germline V gene are SGHAT and FQNNGV. CDR3 in DNA: TGTGCCAGCAGCTTAGGCCTTAGGACAGGGACGGTCCTTAACTATGGCTACACCTTC. It yields the protein CASSLGLRTGTVLNYGYTF. Drawing the rest from reference TRBV11-2 and TRBJ1-2, the complete variable domain is EAGVAQSPRYKIIEKRQSVAFWCNPISGHATLYWYQQILGQGPKLLIQFQNNGVVDDSQLPKDRFSAERLKGVDSTLKIQPAKLEDSAVYLCASSLGLRTGTVLNYGYTFGSGTRLTVV.

The V and J genes are TRBV6-1 and TRBJ2-3; 8 bases match TRBD2. V gave up 2 bases and J gave up 4 bases; unmatched junction bases: 8. Germline-derived CDR1 and CDR2 are MNHNS and SASEGT. The CDR3 covers 16 residues. CDR3 sequence reads: CASSETRGGYPDTQYF. The CDR3 DNA sequence: TGTGCCAGCAGTGAAACTCGCGGGGGGTATCCAGATACGCAGTATTTT.

The chain employs TRBV5-7 and TRBJ1-1; 7 bases are a match to TRBD1. TRBV5-7 belongs to the ORF category, with a function that is uncertain. Trimming cost V 5 bases and J 0 bases; bases outside gene matches: 13. The CDR3 totals 17 residues. The CDR3 loop reads CASSDLTGLYMNTEAFF. The CDR3 DNA follows: TGTGCCAGCAGTGACCTGACAGGGCTATATATGAACACTGAAGCTTTCTTT.

With regard to this clone: A far larger clone is off by one base, so a read error is likely. This sequence joins TRBV5-4 and TRBJ1-5; tentative D call: TRBD1 (6 bases). This CDR3 is built from 17 residues. Per the germline V gene, CDR1 is SGHNT and CDR2 is YYREEE (reference sequence). The germline V and J ends were trimmed by 4 bases and 6 bases, with 23 bases remaining between them. CDR3 in amino acids: CASSRDLGIGGSQPQHF. The CDR3 nucleotides read TGTGCCAGCAGCCGAGACCTTGGTATAGGGGGAAGTCAGCCCCAGCATTTT.

J is TRBJ2-1 and V is TRBV4-2, with TRBD2 as a possible D gene (5 bases). V was pared by 4 bases and J by 5 bases, with 12 bases between. Germline loops: CDR1 LGHNA, CDR2 YNFKEQ. The CDR3 contains 14 residues. CDR3 DNA: TGTGCCAGCAGCCGAGACCTGGGAGACAATGAGCAGTTCTTC. Protein: CASSRDLGDNEQFF.

This clone was picked up one time. This chain connects TRBV2 to TRBJ1-1, with D uncertain. Trimming took off 5 bases at V and 1 base at J, with 14 bases between the two ends. Per germline, CDR1 SNHLY and CDR2 FYNNEI. This CDR3 is 15 amino acids long. The CDR3 sequence is CASSQFFGGNTEAFF. In nucleotides, the CDR3 is TGTGCCAGCAGTCAGTTTTTCGGAGGGAACACTGAAGCTTTCTTT. The whole variable domain, remainder taken from reference TRBV2 and TRBJ1-1, is EPEVTQTPSHQVTQMGQEVILRCVPISNHLYFYWYRQILGQKVEFLVSFYNNEISEKSEIFDDQFSVERPDGSNFTLKIRSTKLEDSAMYFCASSQFFGGNTEAFFGQGTRLTVV.

This chain uses TRBV5-1 with TRBJ2-7; unclear D gene. V lost 4 bases and J lost 4, with 15 bases in between. The germline V gene encodes CDR1 SGHRS and CDR2 YFSETQ. This CDR3 has 14 residues. CDR3 bases: TGCGCCAGCAGCGTTGACCGTCAAGTTTACGAGCAGTACTTC. Translated: CASSVDRQVYEQYF.

The chain employs TRBV5-1 and TRBJ2-5; 9 bases are a match to TRBD1. This CDR3 has 14 amino acids. Germline assignment: CDR1 SGHRS and CDR2 YFSETQ. V lost 3 bases, J lost 4 bases, and 4 bases stayed unmatched. The CDR3 loop is CASSSGTGRETQYF. The CDR3 DNA reads as TGCGCCAGCAGCTCAGGGACAGGGCGAGAGACCCAGTACTTC. The full variable domain, rest sourced from reference TRBV5-1 and TRBJ2-5, is KAGVTQTPRYLIKTRGQQVTLSCSPISGHRSVSWYQQTPGQGLQFLFEYFSETQRNKGNFPGRFSGRQFSNSRSEMNVSTLELGDSALYLCASSSGTGRETQYFGPGTRLLVL.

This clone was seen more than once but under ten times. The chain couples TRBV5-6 to TRBJ2-7; 7 bases match TRBD1. The CDR3 is made up of 12 amino acids. Germline trimming cut 6 bases from V and 3 bases from J; bases unmatched to any gene: 3. Germline assignment: CDR1 SGHDT and CDR2 YYEEEE. The CDR3: CASTQGDYEQYF. DNA of the CDR3: TGTGCCAGCACCCAGGGGGACTACGAGCAGTACTTC.

This clone was detected only a few times. The chain joins TRBV20-1 to TRBJ2-5; D uncertain. Trimming took off 3 bases at V and 5 bases at J, with 7 bases between the two ends. The CDR3 extends over 11 amino acids. From germline, CDR1 is DFQATT and CDR2 SNEGSKA (reference sequence). In nucleotides, the CDR3 is TGCAGTGCTAGGAGGAGTGAGACCCAGTACTTC. It codes for CSARRSETQYF.

This clone was counted a few times. The J gene is TRBJ1-5, the V gene TRBV4-2, with D possibly matching TRBD1 (5 bases). Germline V CDR1 and CDR2: LGHNA, YNFKEQ. The CDR3 sequence is 14 residues long. V gave up 4 bases and J gave up 0 bases, with 7 bases separating them. Here the CDR3 DNA reads TGTGCCAGCAGCCCCAGGGATAGCAATCAGCCCCAGCATTTT. Protein sequence: CASSPRDSNQPQHF.

The V gene is TRBV27, the J gene TRBJ1-1, with a weak D call TRBD1 (5 bases). Deletions cut 5 bases from V and 3 bases from J, with 16 bases between. CDR1 and CDR2 (germline): MNHEY, SMNVEV (reference sequence). CDR3 size: 15 residues. CDR3: CASSLLGGTDTEAFF. The CDR3 DNA is TGTGCCAGCAGTCTGCTTGGAGGGACGGACACTGAAGCTTTCTTT.

The chain couples TRBV28 to TRBJ1-2; the match to TRBD1 covers 7 bases. This CDR3 spans 12 amino acids. The germline CDR1 and CDR2 sequences are MDHEN and SYDVKM. V gave up 8 bases and J gave up 6 bases; unmatched junction bases: 6. The CDR3 DNA follows: TGTGCCAGCTACGACAGGGTCCATGGCTACACCTTC. Its translation is CASYDRVHGYTF.